The 16 T cell receptor beta chains below were found in one sample sequenced in a study of T cell repertoires in cytomegalovirus infection. TCRdb re-analysed the reads in MiXCR, keeping a single row per CDR3 protein. The sample shows hundreds of thousands of distinct CDR3 sequences, approximately 24% of them seen only once. Material for sequencing was CD8+ T cells from PBMCs. These receptors were collected from a human donor in good health (CMV status not recorded). Some clones in this sample may be carry-over from other donors' samples.

This clonotype was seen more than once but under ten times. The chain has TRBV5-1 and TRBJ2-1, with D perhaps assigned TRBD1 or TRBD2 (7 bases each). The CDR3 spans 13 residues. The V gene's germline CDR1 is SGHRS and CDR2 YFSETQ. V lost 6 bases, J lost 10 bases, and 17 bases lay in between. This CDR3 is CASIIYRGGEQFF. The CDR3 nucleotides read TGCGCCAGCATCATCTACAGGGGAGGGGAGCAGTTCTTC.

The V call is TRBV29-1, the J call TRBJ1-2, with a weak D call TRBD1 (5 bases). CDR3 length: 14 residues. Germline V lookup: CDR1 SQVTM, CDR2 ANQGSEA. V dropped 7 bases and J dropped 1 base, with 16 bases sitting between them. In DNA, the CDR3 is TGCAGCGGGCCGGGGGGTACATTTAACTATGGCTACACCTTC. It is translated as CSGPGGTFNYGYTF.

For this clonotype: Since a much larger clone is just one base distant, this may be a read error. This rearrangement joins TRBV10-3 to TRBJ2-1; 8 bases are a match to TRBD1. From germline, CDR1 is ENHRY and CDR2 SYGVKD. The CDR3 sequence is 16 residues long. The CDR3 DNA reads TGTGCCGTCAGTGAGATGGCTAACAGGGGGAACAATGAGCAGTTCTTC. Translation gives CAVSEMANRGNNEQFF.

The table lists this clonotype with a few counts. The J gene is TRBJ2-6, the V gene TRBV2, with D perhaps TRBD1 (6 bases). The CDR3 totals 15 residues. The germline V gene has CDR1 SNHLY and CDR2 FYNNEI. V gave up 2 bases and J gave up 3 bases, with 8 bases separating them. CDR3 bases: TGTGCCAGCAGTGAAAGGGGGAGTGGGGCCAACGTCCTGACTTTC. As protein: CASSERGSGANVLTF.

The chain recombines TRBV28 with TRBJ2-7, with D perhaps TRBD2 (6 bases). Trimming took off 5 bases at V and 4 bases at J, with 21 bases between the two ends. In germline, CDR1 is MDHEN, CDR2 SYDVKM. This CDR3 spans 16 amino acids. The CDR3 spells CASSPTPQRGLYEQYV. Here the CDR3 DNA reads TGTGCCAGCAGTCCTACGCCCCAAAGGGGACTGTACGAGCAGTACGTC.

This clonotype has more than one count but fewer than ten. The chain carries TRBV7-3 and TRBJ2-2; D gene uncertain. Trimming pared 3 bases from V and 0 bases from J, leaving 17 bases between. CDR1 and CDR2 from the germline V gene are SGHTA and FQGTGA. The CDR3 is 18 residues long. The CDR3 DNA is TGTGCCAGCAGCTTTCCGACCAGCGTGGGGTCGAACACCGGGGAGCTGTTTTTT. This codes for CASSFPTSVGSNTGELFF.

The chain joins TRBV20-1 to TRBJ2-1; D call uncertain. The CDR3 extends over 9 amino acids. Germline CDR1 is DFQATT and CDR2 is SNEGSKA (reference sequence). V dropped 4 bases and J dropped 7 bases, with 2 bases sitting between them. The CDR3, as DNA: TGCAGTGCTATTAATGAGCAGTTCTTC. Translating it yields CSAINEQFF.

The J gene is TRBJ1-1, the V gene TRBV19; D not resolved. The CDR3 is 13 amino acids. Germline V gives CDR1 LNHDA, CDR2 SQIVND (reference sequence). The V end was cut by 6 bases, the J end by 5 bases, with 13 bases between. The CDR3 loop reads CASRPPGATEAFF. In DNA form, the CDR3 reads TGTGCCAGTAGACCCCCAGGAGCAACTGAAGCTTTCTTT.

The sample holds a few counts of this clonotype. The CDR3 spells CASSLSGADEKLFF. The CDR3 nucleotides read TGTGCCAGCAGCCTGTCGGGGGCGGATGAAAAACTGTTTTTT. The chain couples TRBV7-9 to TRBJ1-4, with D possibly TRBD1 on 6 matching bases. CDR1 and CDR2 from the germline V gene are SEHNR and FQNEAQ (reference sequence). Trimming left V 5 bases short and J 6 bases short, with 13 bases between. This CDR3 contains 14 residues.

This chain links TRBV14 with TRBJ2-1; 8 nucleotides match TRBD2. Per the germline V gene, CDR1 is SGHDN and CDR2 is FVKESK. This CDR3 is 15 amino acids long. The V and J ends lost 6 bases and 3 bases, in that order; junction bases with no gene match: 7. The DNA of the CDR3 is TGTGCCAGCAGACCTAGGGCGGGGGGCTACAATGAGCAGTTCTTC. Translation gives CASRPRAGGYNEQFF.

Many counts were recorded for this clonotype. The CDR3 sequence is CASTPGTGGNQPQHF. The CDR3 coding sequence is TGTGCCAGCACCCCCGGGACAGGGGGTAATCAGCCCCAGCATTTT. The rearrangement joins TRBV6-6 to TRBJ1-5; 11 bases line up with TRBD1. The CDR3 is 15 amino acids. V was clipped by 7 bases and J by 4 bases; unmatched bases: 6. Germline values: CDR1 MNHNY, CDR2 SVGAGI (reference sequence).

This clonotype was detected many times. The chain joins TRBV15 to TRBJ2-1; the D is unclear. The germline V and J ends were trimmed by 5 bases and 0 bases, with 8 bases remaining between them. This CDR3 contains 14 residues. Germline V CDR1 and CDR2: LNHNV, YYDKDF (reference sequence). CDR3 nucleotides: TGTGCCACCAGCCCCTTAATCTCCTACAATGAGCAGTTCTTC. The encoded protein is CATSPLISYNEQFF.

The rearrangement uses TRBV29-1 and TRBJ2-1; 10 nucleotides match TRBD1. Germline CDR1 and CDR2: SQVTM and ANQGSEA. The V gene end was trimmed by 0 bases and the J gene end by 8 bases; junction bases not matched to a gene: 4. This CDR3 is 14 amino acids long. The CDR3 nucleotides read TGCAGCGTTGAAGATAGGGACAGGGGCGATGAGCAGTTCTTC. Translation gives CSVEDRDRGDEQFF.

This clonotype was seen a handful of times. The chain uses TRBV5-1 and TRBJ2-7, with D hard to call. V lost 2 bases, J lost 4 bases, and 10 bases lay in between. Germline V gene sequence: CDR1 SGHRS, CDR2 YFSETQ. The CDR3 has 13 amino acids. The CDR3 here is CASSFGRKYEQYF. In DNA, the CDR3 is TGCGCCAGCAGCTTTGGCAGAAAGTACGAGCAGTACTTC.

This clonotype was detected many times. The genes are TRBV5-4 and TRBJ2-1, with D perhaps matching TRBD2 (5 bases). Trimming stripped 0 bases from V and 7 bases from J, with 14 bases between. The CDR3 loop spans 15 amino acids. Germline CDR1 and CDR2: SGHNT and YYREEE (reference sequence). In nucleotides, the CDR3 is TGTGCCAGCAGCTTGGAGGGAGTTTTGGTGAATGAGCAGTTCTTC. It encodes CASSLEGVLVNEQFF. Drawing the rest from reference TRBV5-4 and TRBJ2-1, the complete variable domain is ETGVTQSPTHLIKTRGQQVTLRCSSQSGHNTVSWYQQALGQGPQFIFQYYREEENGRGNFPPRFSGLQFPNYSSELNVNALELDDSALYLCASSLEGVLVNEQFFGPGTRLTVL.

This clonotype was observed a handful of times. The CDR3: CATRQTNTGELFF. In DNA, the CDR3 is TGTGCCACTAGACAGACGAACACCGGGGAGCTGTTTTTT. The V and J genes are TRBV7-9 and TRBJ2-2, with a tentative D call TRBD1 (5 bases). This CDR3 is built from 13 residues. Trimming took off 10 bases at V and 0 bases at J, with 9 bases between the two ends. Germline lookup yields CDR1 SEHNR and CDR2 FQNEAQ (reference sequence).